A selection of T cell receptor beta chains follows, all from one sample in a study of blood T cell repertoires in COVID-19. The data were produced by immunoSEQ multiplex PCR, yet TCRdb's version contains in-frame clones alone and is incomplete. The sample has about 170,000 clones; about four fifths are singletons. The sample was peripheral blood. These receptor sequences come from a woman aged 80 or over with acute or convalescent COVID-19. CDR3s include the opening cysteine and the closing phenylalanine or tryptophan. The order of the fields is D gene, V gene, clone size, J gene, CDR3 DNA, CDR3 protein. D genes are given only for firm matches. Clone size appears in some rows only: once, few, many, or a class for an expanded clone.

NA	TRBV30	NA	TRBJ2-3	TGTGCCTGGAGTCTCACAGTGGATACGCAGTATTTT	CAWSLTVDTQYF
TRBD2	TRBV29-1	NA	TRBJ2-7	TGCAGCGTTCGGACTAGCGGGTATTACGAGCAGTACTTC	CSVRTSGYYEQYF
TRBD1	TRBV10-3	few	TRBJ2-2	TGTGCCATCAGGGGGGACAGCCCGACCGGGGAGCTGTTTTTT	CAIRGDSPTGELFF
NA	TRBV29-1	NA	TRBJ2-5	TGCAGCGTTGATGATACAGGGATCCAAGAGACCCAGTACTTC	CSVDDTGIQETQYF
NA	TRBV6-2/TRBV6-3	NA	TRBJ2-7	TGTGCCAGCAACCCGGGCAGGTCCTACGAGCAGTACTTC	CASNPGRSYEQYF
TRBD1	TRBV11-2	NA	TRBJ1-5	TGTGCCAGCAGCTTAATGGTGACAGGGGGTCAGCCCCAGCATTTT	CASSLMVTGGQPQHF
TRBD2	TRBV9	once	TRBJ2-3	TGTGCCAGCAACTTCGGGGGGGCAGACACAGATACGCAGTATTTT	CASNFGGADTDTQYF
TRBD1	TRBV5-3	once	TRBJ1-4	TGTGCCAGAAGCTGGACTACAGGGGGACACGAGATAACTAATGAAAAACTGTTTTTT	CARSWTTGGHEITNEKLFF
NA	TRBV9	NA	TRBJ2-5	TGTGCCAGCAGCCCCGTAGGGGGTCAAGATTCGACCCAGTACTTC	CASSPVGGQDSTQYF
TRBD2	TRBV7-8	NA	TRBJ2-1	TGTGCCAGCAGCTTTAGGGGGACTAGCGGGTATAATGAGCAGTTCTTC	CASSFRGTSGYNEQFF
TRBD2	TRBV19	NA	TRBJ2-7	TGTGCCAGTGGCGCGGGGGGGGTCTACGAGCAGTACTTC	CASGAGGVYEQYF
TRBD2	TRBV6-6	NA	TRBJ2-2	TGTGCCAGCAGAAAAGGACTAGCGCAAAACACCGGGGAGCTGTTTTTT	CASRKGLAQNTGELFF
NA	TRBV4-2	NA	TRBJ1-1	TGTGCCAGCAGCCTGGGGGGGCCGAACACTGAAGCTTTCTTT	CASSLGGPNTEAFF
NA	TRBV4-3	few	TRBJ1-2	TGCGCCAGCAGCCAGGCAAGAACAGGGAACTATGGCTACACCTTC	CASSQARTGNYGYTF
TRBD2	TRBV7-7	NA	TRBJ2-5	TGTGCCAGCAGCCCCAGACTAGCGGGAACGGGGGAGACCCAGTACTTC	CASSPRLAGTGETQYF
TRBD1	TRBV10-3	NA	TRBJ1-1	TGTGCCATCAGTGGAGGGACAGGGAACACTGAAGCTTTCTTT	CAISGGTGNTEAFF
NA	TRBV6-1	NA	TRBJ2-2	TGTGCCAGCAGTGAGGCAGGCCCCGGGGAGCTGTTTTTT	CASSEAGPGELFF
TRBD1	TRBV7-2	NA	TRBJ1-4	TGTGCCAGCAGCGGGGGTCACAGGGGGCCTAATGAAAAACTGTTTTTT	CASSGGHRGPNEKLFF
TRBD1	TRBV7-2	NA	TRBJ2-1	TGTGCCAGCAGAACGGACAGGTCCTACAATGAGCAGTTCTTC	CASRTDRSYNEQFF